This TCR beta chain was sequenced in a study of Tregs in tolerant kidney transplant recipients. Profiled with immunoSEQ multiplex PCR; TCRdb holds only in-frame clones, not every one. This sample has about 100,000 clones, with more than 85% found just once. Thawed PBMCs were FACS-sorted into unstimulated CD4+CD25+CD127- regulatory T cells, CD4+CD25- non-regulatory cells, CD4 and CD8 cells. Sequenced material: CD4+ T cells from blood, taken before the transplant. The TCR sequence derives from a human donor who received a combined kidney and bone marrow transplant.

CDR3 in amino acids: CASSSGLTSTDTQYF. DNA for the CDR3: TGTGCCAGCAGCTCTGGACTCACTAGCACAGATACGCAGTATTTT. The chain has TRBV11-1 and TRBJ2-3; possible D gene TRBD2, 5 bases. The V and J ends lost 4 bases and 0 bases respectively, with 11 bases between them. Germline lookup yields CDR1 SGHAT and CDR2 FQDESV (reference sequence). CDR3 length: 15 residues.